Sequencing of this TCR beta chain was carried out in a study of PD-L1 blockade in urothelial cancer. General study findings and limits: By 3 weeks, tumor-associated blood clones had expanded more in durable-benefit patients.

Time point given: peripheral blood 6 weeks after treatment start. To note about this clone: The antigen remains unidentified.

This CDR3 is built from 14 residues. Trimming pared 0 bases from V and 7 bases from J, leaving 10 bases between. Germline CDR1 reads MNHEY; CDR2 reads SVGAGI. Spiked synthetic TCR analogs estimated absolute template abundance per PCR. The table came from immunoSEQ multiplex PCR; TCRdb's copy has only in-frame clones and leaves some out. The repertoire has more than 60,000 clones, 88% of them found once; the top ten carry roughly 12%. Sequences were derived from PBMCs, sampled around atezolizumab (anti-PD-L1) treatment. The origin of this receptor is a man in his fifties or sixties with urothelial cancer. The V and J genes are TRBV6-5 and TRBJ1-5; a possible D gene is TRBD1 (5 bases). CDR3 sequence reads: CASSYSAGRQPQHF. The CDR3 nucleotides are TGTGCCAGCAGTTACTCCGCGGGGCGGCAGCCCCAGCATTTT.